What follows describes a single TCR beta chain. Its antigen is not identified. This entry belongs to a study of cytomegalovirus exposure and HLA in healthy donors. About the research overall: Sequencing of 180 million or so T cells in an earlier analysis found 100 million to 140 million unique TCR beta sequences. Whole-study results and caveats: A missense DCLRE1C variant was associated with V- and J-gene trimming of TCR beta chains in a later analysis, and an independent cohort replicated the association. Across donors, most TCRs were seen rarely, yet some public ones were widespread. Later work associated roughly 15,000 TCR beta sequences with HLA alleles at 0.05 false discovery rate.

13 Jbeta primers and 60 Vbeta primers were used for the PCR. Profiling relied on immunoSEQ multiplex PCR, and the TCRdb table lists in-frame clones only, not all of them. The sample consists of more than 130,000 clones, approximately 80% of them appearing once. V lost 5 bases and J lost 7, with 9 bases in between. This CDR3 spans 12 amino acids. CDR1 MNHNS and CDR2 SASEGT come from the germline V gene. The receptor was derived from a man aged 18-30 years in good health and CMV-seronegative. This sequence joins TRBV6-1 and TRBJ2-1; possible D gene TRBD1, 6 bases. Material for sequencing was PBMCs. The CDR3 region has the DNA TGTGCCAGCAGTCCCCAGGGGAATGAGCAGTTCTTC. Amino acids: CASSPQGNEQFF.